The clone carrying this T cell receptor (beta chain) was observed a handful of times. Unique molecular identifiers were incorporated during preparation of the TCRbeta library. TCRdb used MiXCR to reprocess the PCR reads, holding one entry per CDR3 protein. The sample has around 380,000 distinct CDR3 sequences; 9.5% to 13% are singletons. This sample stems from a study of T-cell reconstitution after alpha-beta-depleted transplantation in children. The receptor comes from a human donor who donated a stem cell graft to a child with acute myeloid leukemia. The sample here was PBMCs from the stem cell graft donor, taken from the stem cell graft.

DNA for the CDR3: TGCGCCAGCAGCCGCGAGCCAGCGGGAGGGCCTGGTGAGCAGTTCTTC. Protein: CASSREPAGGPGEQFF. The chain couples TRBV5-1 to TRBJ2-1; 10 bases are a match to TRBD2. This CDR3 is 16 amino acids long. Trimming removed 4 bases from V and 9 bases from J; junction bases left unmatched: 13. Germline CDR1 is SGHRS and CDR2 is YFSETQ.